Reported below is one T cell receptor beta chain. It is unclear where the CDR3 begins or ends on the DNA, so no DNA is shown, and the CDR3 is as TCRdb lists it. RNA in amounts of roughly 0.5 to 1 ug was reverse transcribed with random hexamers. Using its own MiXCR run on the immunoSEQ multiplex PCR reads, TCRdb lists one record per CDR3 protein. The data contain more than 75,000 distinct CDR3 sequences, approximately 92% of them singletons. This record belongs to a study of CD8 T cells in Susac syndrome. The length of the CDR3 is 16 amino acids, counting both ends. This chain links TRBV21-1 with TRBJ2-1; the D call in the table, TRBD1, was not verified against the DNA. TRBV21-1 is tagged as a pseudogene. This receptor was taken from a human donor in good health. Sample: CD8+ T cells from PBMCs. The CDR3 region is CASSKVGAGICDEQFF.